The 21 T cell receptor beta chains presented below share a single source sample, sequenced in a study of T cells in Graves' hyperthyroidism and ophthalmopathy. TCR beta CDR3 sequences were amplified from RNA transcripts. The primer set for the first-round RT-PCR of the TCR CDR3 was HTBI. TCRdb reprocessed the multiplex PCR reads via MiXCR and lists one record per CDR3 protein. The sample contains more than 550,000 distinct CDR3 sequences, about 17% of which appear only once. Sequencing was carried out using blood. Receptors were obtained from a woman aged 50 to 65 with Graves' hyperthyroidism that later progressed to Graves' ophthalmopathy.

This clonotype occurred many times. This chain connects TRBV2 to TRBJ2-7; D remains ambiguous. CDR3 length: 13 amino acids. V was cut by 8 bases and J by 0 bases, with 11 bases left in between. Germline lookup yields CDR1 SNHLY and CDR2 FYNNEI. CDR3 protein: CASSPLSSYEQYF. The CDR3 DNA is TGTGCCAGCTCACCTCTGAGCTCCTACGAGCAGTACTTC. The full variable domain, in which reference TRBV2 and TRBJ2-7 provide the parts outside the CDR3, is EPEVTQTPSHQVTQMGQEVILRCVPISNHLYFYWYRQILGQKVEFLVSFYNNEISEKSEIFDDQFSVERPDGSNFTLKIRSTKLEDSAMYFCASSPLSSYEQYFGPGTRLTVT.

The CDR3 region is CASRGVIDTGELFF. In DNA form, the CDR3 reads TGTGCCAGCAGGGGAGTCATAGACACCGGGGAGCTGTTTTTT. The chain links TRBV9 to TRBJ2-2; TRBD2 is a possible D gene (5 bases). V shed 5 bases and J shed 3 bases, with 11 bases lying between them. This CDR3 comprises 14 residues. Per the germline V gene, CDR1 is SGDLS and CDR2 is YYNGEE.

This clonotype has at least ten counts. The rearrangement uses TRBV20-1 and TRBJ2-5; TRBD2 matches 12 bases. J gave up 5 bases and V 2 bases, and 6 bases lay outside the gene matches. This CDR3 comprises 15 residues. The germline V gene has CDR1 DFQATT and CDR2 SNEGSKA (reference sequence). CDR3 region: CSARPSGGARETQYF. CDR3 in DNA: TGCAGTGCTAGACCTAGCGGGGGGGCCAGGGAGACCCAGTACTTC.

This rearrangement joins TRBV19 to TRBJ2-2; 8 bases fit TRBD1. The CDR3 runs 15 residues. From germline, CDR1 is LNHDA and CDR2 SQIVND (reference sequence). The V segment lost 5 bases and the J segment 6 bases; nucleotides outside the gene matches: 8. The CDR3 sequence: CASSQPGQVPGELFF. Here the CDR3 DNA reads TGTGCCAGTAGTCAACCGGGACAGGTTCCCGGGGAGCTGTTTTTT.

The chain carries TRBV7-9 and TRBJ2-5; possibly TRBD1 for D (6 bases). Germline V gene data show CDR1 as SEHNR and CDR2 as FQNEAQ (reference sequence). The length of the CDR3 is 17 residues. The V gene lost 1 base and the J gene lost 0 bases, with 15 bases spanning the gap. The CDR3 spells CASSLDATGKYQETQYF. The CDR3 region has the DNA TGTGCCAGCAGCTTAGATGCAACAGGGAAGTACCAAGAGACCCAGTACTTC.

The CDR3 DNA reads TGTGCCAGCAGTGAAGATGTAGGGGAAGGGAGGGGAGCTTTCTTT. It codes for CASSEDVGEGRGAFF. V usage is TRBV6-1 and J usage is TRBJ2-2; D perhaps matches TRBD1 (5 bases). The tail of the sequence fits TRBJ1-1 better, so the J call may be wrong. The germline CDR1 and CDR2 sequences are MNHNS and SASEGT. The CDR3 length is 15 residues.

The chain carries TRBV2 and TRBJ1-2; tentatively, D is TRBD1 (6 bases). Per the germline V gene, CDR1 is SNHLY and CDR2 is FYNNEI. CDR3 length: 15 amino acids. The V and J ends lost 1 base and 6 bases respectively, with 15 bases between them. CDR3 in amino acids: CASSEVPGARDGYTF. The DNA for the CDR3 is TGTGCCAGCAGTGAAGTTCCAGGGGCCCGCGATGGCTACACCTTC. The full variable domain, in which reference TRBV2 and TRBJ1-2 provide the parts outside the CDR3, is EPEVTQTPSHQVTQMGQEVILRCVPISNHLYFYWYRQILGQKVEFLVSFYNNEISEKSEIFDDQFSVERPDGSNFTLKIRSTKLEDSAMYFCASSEVPGARDGYTFGSGTRLTVV.

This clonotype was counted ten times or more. The CDR3 reads CASGELAGESQHF. In DNA, the CDR3 is TGTGCCAGCGGGGAATTGGCGGGGGAATCTCAGCATTTT. The gene calls are TRBV2 and TRBJ1-5; the D gene is possibly TRBD1 (5 bases). Trimming pared 8 bases from V and 13 bases from J, leaving 21 bases between. This CDR3 is 13 amino acids long. Germline assignment: CDR1 SNHLY and CDR2 FYNNEI.

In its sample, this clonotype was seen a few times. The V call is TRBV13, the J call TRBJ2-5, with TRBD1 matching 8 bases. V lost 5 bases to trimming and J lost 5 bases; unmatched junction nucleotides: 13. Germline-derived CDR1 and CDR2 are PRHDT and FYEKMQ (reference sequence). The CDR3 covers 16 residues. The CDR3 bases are TGTGCCAGCAGCGAAGCCTCGACAGGGGTAGGGGAGACCCAGTACTTC. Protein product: CASSEASTGVGETQYF. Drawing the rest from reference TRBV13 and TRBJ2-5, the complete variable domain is AAGVIQSPRHLIKEKRETATLKCYPIPRHDTVYWYQQGPGQDPQFLISFYEKMQSDKGSIPDRFSAQQFSDYHSELNMSSLELGDSALYFCASSEASTGVGETQYFGPGTRLLVL.

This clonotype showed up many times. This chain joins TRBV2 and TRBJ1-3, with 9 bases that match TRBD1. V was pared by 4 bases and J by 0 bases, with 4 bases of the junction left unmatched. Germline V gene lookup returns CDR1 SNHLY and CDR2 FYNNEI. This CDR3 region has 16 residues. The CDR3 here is CASSGDRVFSGNTIYF. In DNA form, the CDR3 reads TGTGCCAGCAGTGGGGACAGGGTTTTCTCTGGAAACACCATATATTTT.

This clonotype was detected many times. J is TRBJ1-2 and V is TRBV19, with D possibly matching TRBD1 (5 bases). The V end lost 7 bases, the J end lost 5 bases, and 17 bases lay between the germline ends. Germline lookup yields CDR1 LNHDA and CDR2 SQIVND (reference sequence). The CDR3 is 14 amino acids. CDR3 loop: CASTVMDTRYGYTF. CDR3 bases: TGTGCCAGTACCGTCATGGACACTCGATATGGCTACACCTTC.

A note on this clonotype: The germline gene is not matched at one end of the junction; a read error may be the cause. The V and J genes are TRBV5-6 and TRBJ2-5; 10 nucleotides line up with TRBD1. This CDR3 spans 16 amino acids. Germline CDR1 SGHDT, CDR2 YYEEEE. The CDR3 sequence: CTSSLAGQGIQETQYF. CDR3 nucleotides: TGTACCAGCAGCTTGGCGGGACAGGGGATTCAAGAGACCCAGTACTTC.

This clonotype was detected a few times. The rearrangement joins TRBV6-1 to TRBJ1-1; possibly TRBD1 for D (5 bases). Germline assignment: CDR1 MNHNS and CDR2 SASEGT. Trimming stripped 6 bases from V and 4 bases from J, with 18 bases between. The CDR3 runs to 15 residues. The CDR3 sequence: CASSRDAVGGTEAFF. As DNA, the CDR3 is TGTGCCAGCAGCCGGGACGCGGTGGGAGGCACTGAAGCTTTCTTT.

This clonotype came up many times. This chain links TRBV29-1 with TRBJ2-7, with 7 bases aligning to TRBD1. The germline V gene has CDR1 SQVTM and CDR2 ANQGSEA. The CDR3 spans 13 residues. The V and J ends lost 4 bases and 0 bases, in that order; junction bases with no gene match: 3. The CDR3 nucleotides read TGCAGCGTTGGGGACAGCCGCTCCTACGAGCAGTACTTC. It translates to CSVGDSRSYEQYF.

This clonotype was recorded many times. CDR3: CASTPGAVNQPQHF. In nucleotides, the CDR3 is TGTGCCAGCACCCCTGGGGCGGTCAATCAGCCCCAGCATTTT. The V call is TRBV2, the J call TRBJ1-5, with D perhaps matching TRBD1 (5 bases). This CDR3 is 14 amino acids long. The germline V and J ends were trimmed by 7 bases and 3 bases, with 13 bases remaining between them. Per germline, CDR1 SNHLY and CDR2 FYNNEI.

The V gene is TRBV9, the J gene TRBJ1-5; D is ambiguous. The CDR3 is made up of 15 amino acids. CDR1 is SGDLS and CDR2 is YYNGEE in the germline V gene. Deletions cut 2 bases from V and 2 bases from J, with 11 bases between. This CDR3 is CASSVDPMGNQPQHF. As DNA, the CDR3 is TGTGCCAGCAGCGTCGACCCCATGGGCAATCAGCCCCAGCATTTT.

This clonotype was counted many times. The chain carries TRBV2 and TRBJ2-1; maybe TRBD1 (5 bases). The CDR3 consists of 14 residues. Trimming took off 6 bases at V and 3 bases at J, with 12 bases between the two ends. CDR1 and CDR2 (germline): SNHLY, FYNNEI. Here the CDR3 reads CASSPVRGYNEQFF. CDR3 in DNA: TGTGCCAGCAGCCCTGTAAGGGGCTACAATGAGCAGTTCTTC.

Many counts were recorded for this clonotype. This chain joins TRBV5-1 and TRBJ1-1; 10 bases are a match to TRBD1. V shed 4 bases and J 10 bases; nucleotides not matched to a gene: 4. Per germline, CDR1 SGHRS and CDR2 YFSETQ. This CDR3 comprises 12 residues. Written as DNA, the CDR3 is TGCGCCAGCAGCGACGGGACAGGGGTAGCTTTCTTT. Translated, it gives CASSDGTGVAFF.

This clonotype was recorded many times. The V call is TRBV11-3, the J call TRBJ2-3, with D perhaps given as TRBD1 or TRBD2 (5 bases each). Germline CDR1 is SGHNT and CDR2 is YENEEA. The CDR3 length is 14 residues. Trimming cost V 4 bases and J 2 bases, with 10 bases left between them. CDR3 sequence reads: CASSYRGPTDTQYF. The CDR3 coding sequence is TGTGCCAGCAGCTACCGGGGCCCCACAGATACGCAGTATTTT.

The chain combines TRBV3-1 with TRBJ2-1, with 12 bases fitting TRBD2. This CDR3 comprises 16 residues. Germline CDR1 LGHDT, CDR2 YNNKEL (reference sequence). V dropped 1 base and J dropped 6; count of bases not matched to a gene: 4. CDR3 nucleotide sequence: TGTGCCAGCAGCCAAGTACCGGGACTAGCGGGCAATGAGCAGTTCTTC. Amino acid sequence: CASSQVPGLAGNEQFF.

CDR3 nucleotides: TGTGCCAGCAGCTTAGACCGGGACAAACGGGGGGCTAACTATGGCTACACCTTC. This translates into CASSLDRDKRGANYGYTF. The V and J genes are TRBV11-2 and TRBJ1-2, with D possibly being TRBD1 (6 bases). The CDR3 contains 18 residues. From germline, CDR1 is SGHAT and CDR2 FQNNGV. The ends were cut back, 0 bases at V and 0 bases at J, with 17 bases in the middle.